One and the same sample provided the 20 T cell receptor beta chains below, sequenced in a study of cytomegalovirus exposure and HLA in healthy donors. Primers included in the PCR were 60 Vbeta and 13 Jbeta primers. TCRdb keeps only in-frame clones here, not all; method: immunoSEQ multiplex PCR. The data hold around 200,000 clones, with 70% to 85% observed a single time. The sequenced material came from PBMCs. The receptors derive from a girl aged 2 to 10 in good health and CMV-seronegative.

V usage is TRBV30 and J usage is TRBJ2-1, with 11 bases identical to TRBD2. The germline V gene has CDR1 GTSNPN and CDR2 SVGIG (reference sequence). V lost 3 bases to trimming and J lost 1 base; unmatched junction nucleotides: 11. The CDR3 sequence is 18 residues long. The CDR3 is CAWRGILAGGLSYNEQFF. The CDR3 DNA reads as TGTGCCTGGAGGGGAATTCTAGCGGGAGGCCTTTCCTACAATGAGCAGTTCTTC.

This chain links TRBV27 with TRBJ2-1; no firm D call. Germline assignment: CDR1 MNHEY and CDR2 SMNVEV (reference sequence). V was trimmed by 8 bases and J by 6 bases, leaving 11 bases between them. The CDR3 contains 12 residues. CDR3 sequence (DNA): TGTGCCAGCTCTCGGTCAAGCAATGAGCAGTTCTTC. It encodes CASSRSSNEQFF.

This clone was seen only a few times. The V and J genes are TRBV30 and TRBJ2-7; D is perhaps TRBD1 (5 bases). Trimming pared 4 bases from V and 2 bases from J, leaving 15 bases between. Germline assignment: CDR1 GTSNPN and CDR2 SVGIG (reference sequence). There are 14 residues in the CDR3. CDR3 nucleotides: TGTGCCTGGAATGGACACAAAAAACCCTACGAGCAGTACTTC. This encodes CAWNGHKKPYEQYF.

The V and J genes are TRBV6-1 and TRBJ2-1; tentative D call: TRBD1 (6 bases). V was pared by 0 bases and J by 3 bases, with 9 bases between. Germline loops: CDR1 MNHNS, CDR2 SASEGT. This CDR3 has 15 amino acids. CDR3 nucleotides: TGTGCCAGCAGTGAAGCCCCAGGGGACTACAATGAGCAGTTCTTC. As protein: CASSEAPGDYNEQFF.

The gene calls are TRBV27 and TRBJ2-5; maybe TRBD1 (5 bases). V was clipped by 7 bases and J by 4 bases, with 22 bases between them. CDR3 length equals 16 residues. Germline CDR1 MNHEY, CDR2 SMNVEV (reference sequence). The CDR3 coding sequence is TGTGCCAGCATCGGACCCACAGGTCAGGGCGGAGAGACCCAGTACTTC. It encodes CASIGPTGQGGETQYF.

This chain connects TRBV7-9 to TRBJ1-6, with D possibly TRBD1 on 5 matching bases. Deletions cut 5 bases from V and 5 bases from J, with 10 bases between. The CDR3 has 14 residues. The germline CDR1 and CDR2 sequences are SEHNR and FQNEAQ (reference sequence). The CDR3, as DNA: TGTGCCAGCAGCCCCACGGGGGATAATTCACCCCTCCACTTT. Its translation is CASSPTGDNSPLHF.

The gene calls are TRBV19 and TRBJ1-5; D is unresolved. Germline lookup yields CDR1 LNHDA and CDR2 SQIVND (reference sequence). The ends were cut back, 7 bases at V and 4 bases at J, with 14 bases in the middle. The CDR3 has 14 amino acids. CDR3 protein: CASKGGRPNQPQHF. The CDR3, as DNA: TGTGCCAGTAAAGGAGGCAGACCTAATCAGCCCCAGCATTTT. The whole variable domain, remainder taken from reference TRBV19 and TRBJ1-5, is DGGITQSPKYLFRKEGQNVTLSCEQNLNHDAMYWYRQDPGQGLRLIYYSQIVNDFQKGDIAEGYSVSREKKESFPLTVTSAQKNPTAFYLCASKGGRPNQPQHFGDGTRLSIL.

CDR3 DNA sequence: TGCGCCAGCAGCCAGGCCGGACAGGGCTACACCTTC. Translated: CASSQAGQGYTF. The chain joins TRBV4-1 to TRBJ1-2; D is perhaps TRBD1 (6 bases). The CDR3 has 12 residues. Germline CDR1 is MGHRA and CDR2 is YSYEKL. V was pared by 3 bases and J by 8 bases, with 10 bases between.

This clone was seen only a few times. CDR3 sequence: CASILAPGGYGYGYTF. DNA of the CDR3: TGTGCCAGCATCCTCGCCCCGGGGGGGTACGGCTATGGCTACACCTTC. The chain uses TRBV2 and TRBJ1-2; possible D gene TRBD1, 5 bases. The CDR3 loop spans 16 amino acids. Germline V CDR1 and CDR2: SNHLY, FYNNEI. Trimming pared 7 bases from V and 4 bases from J, leaving 22 bases between.

The chain has TRBV5-1 and TRBJ2-1; tentatively, D is TRBD2 (5 bases). The CDR3 has 15 residues. Trimming took 1 base from V and 5 from J, leaving 13 bases between them. Germline V CDR1 and CDR2: SGHRS, YFSETQ. CDR3: CASSLPGFPNNEQFF. CDR3 nucleotides: TGCGCCAGCAGCTTGCCGGGATTTCCAAACAATGAGCAGTTCTTC.

This clone was seen a single time. This chain joins TRBV5-4 and TRBJ1-2; 12 bases map to TRBD1. Germline CDR1 reads SGHNT; CDR2 reads YYREEE (reference sequence). The CDR3 runs 16 residues. V trimming: 4 bases; J trimming: 5 bases; junction bases outside the gene matches: 9. The CDR3 DNA is TGTGCCAGCAGCCCGGGGACAGGGGGCCAATGGTATGGCTACACCTTC. Protein sequence: CASSPGTGGQWYGYTF.

V usage is TRBV12-5 and J usage is TRBJ1-1; D possibly corresponds to TRBD1 (6 bases). This CDR3 region has 11 residues. Trimming shortened V by 2 bases and J by 9 bases, and 7 bases separated the two germline ends. Germline CDR1 and CDR2: LGHNT and FRNRAP. The CDR3 region has the DNA TGTGCTAGTGGTTTGACAGGGCAAGCTTTCTTT. Encoded protein: CASGLTGQAFF.

This clone has only a few counts. The chain has TRBV27 and TRBJ2-7, with 7 nucleotides matching TRBD1. The junction had 9 bases not matched to a gene; V was cut back by 6 bases and J by 4 bases. The V gene's germline CDR1 is MNHEY and CDR2 SMNVEV (reference sequence). The CDR3 spans 14 residues. The CDR3 reads CASSLGGQIYEQYF. In DNA, the CDR3 is TGTGCCAGCAGCCTAGGGGGACAGATATACGAGCAGTACTTC.

This clone has only a few counts. This chain connects TRBV7-9 to TRBJ2-7; D may be TRBD1 (6 bases). CDR1 and CDR2 (germline): SEHNR, FQNEAQ (reference sequence). The CDR3 spans 14 residues. Trimming took off 6 bases at V and 2 bases at J, with 14 bases between the two ends. The CDR3 nucleotides read TGTGCCAGCAGGGGGGCAGGGGAACCCTACGAGCAGTACTTC. It encodes CASRGAGEPYEQYF.

The chain combines TRBV19 with TRBJ1-1; maybe TRBD1 (5 bases). Germline-derived CDR1 and CDR2 are LNHDA and SQIVND (reference sequence). Trimming removed 7 bases at V and 1 base at J, with 13 bases between. The CDR3 is 14 residues long. The CDR3 region is CASKAGQTNTEAFF. The CDR3, as DNA: TGTGCCAGTAAAGCGGGGCAGACGAACACTGAAGCTTTCTTT.

The chain uses TRBV5-1 and TRBJ1-2; TRBD1 might be the D (6 bases). This CDR3 comprises 16 residues. Trimming cost V 0 bases and J 4 bases, with 16 bases left between them. Germline V lookup: CDR1 SGHRS, CDR2 YFSETQ. The CDR3 reads CASSLGGQLGSYGYTF. In DNA, the CDR3 is TGCGCCAGCAGCTTGGGGGGGCAGTTAGGAAGCTATGGCTACACCTTC.

The CDR3 here is CASSLWYGTPGGEGTQYF. CDR3 coding DNA: TGTGCCAGCAGCTTATGGTACGGGACTCCAGGTGGCGAAGGGACCCAGTACTTC. The J gene is TRBJ2-5, the V gene TRBV7-2; D possibly corresponds to TRBD2 (6 bases). Germline V gene data show CDR1 as SGHTA and CDR2 as FQGNSA. The CDR3 has 18 amino acids. V was pared by 2 bases and J by 7 bases, with 26 bases between.

A few counts support this clone. The V call is TRBV4-2, the J call TRBJ2-1, with D perhaps matching TRBD1 (6 bases). The CDR3 sequence is 16 residues long. The germline V and J ends were trimmed by 2 bases and 2 bases, with 13 bases remaining between them. From germline, CDR1 is LGHNA and CDR2 YNFKEQ. CDR3 loop: CASSQPGVTTYNEQFF. The CDR3 DNA follows: TGTGCCAGCAGCCAACCAGGGGTCACTACCTACAATGAGCAGTTCTTC.

The chain employs TRBV7-6 and TRBJ1-2, with D hard to call. In germline, CDR1 is SGHVS, CDR2 FNYEAQ. This CDR3 has 14 residues. Trimming pared 0 bases from V and 9 bases from J, leaving 14 bases between. The CDR3 bases are TGTGCCAGCAGCTTAGCGCTATCCAGTACTAGCTACACCTTC. Amino acid sequence: CASSLALSSTSYTF.

J is TRBJ2-3 and V is TRBV7-9; D perhaps matches TRBD1 (6 bases). V lost 5 bases to trimming and J lost 5 bases, with 8 bases between them. Germline V gene sequence: CDR1 SEHNR, CDR2 FQNEAQ (reference sequence). The CDR3 extends over 12 amino acids. The CDR3 DNA sequence: TGTGCCAGCAGCCTACAGGGAGATACGCAGTATTTT. It specifies CASSLQGDTQYF.